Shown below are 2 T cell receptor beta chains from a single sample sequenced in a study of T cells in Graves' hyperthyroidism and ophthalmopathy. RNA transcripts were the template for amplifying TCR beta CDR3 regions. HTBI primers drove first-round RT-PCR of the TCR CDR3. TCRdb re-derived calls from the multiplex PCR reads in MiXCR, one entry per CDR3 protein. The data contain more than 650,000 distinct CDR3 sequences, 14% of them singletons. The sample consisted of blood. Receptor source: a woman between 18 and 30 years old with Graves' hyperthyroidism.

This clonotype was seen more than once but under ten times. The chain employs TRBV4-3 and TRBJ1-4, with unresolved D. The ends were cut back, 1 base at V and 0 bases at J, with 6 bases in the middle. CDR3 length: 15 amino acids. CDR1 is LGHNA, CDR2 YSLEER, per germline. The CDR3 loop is CASSQAGATNEKLFF. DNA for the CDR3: TGCGCCAGCAGCCAAGCTGGCGCAACTAATGAAAAACTGTTTTTT.

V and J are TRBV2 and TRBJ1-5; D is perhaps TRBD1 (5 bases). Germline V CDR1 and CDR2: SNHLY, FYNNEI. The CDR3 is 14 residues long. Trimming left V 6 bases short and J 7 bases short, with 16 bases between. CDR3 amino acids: CASRFGGSGQPQHF. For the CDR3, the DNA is TGTGCCAGCAGGTTTGGGGGGTCGGGCCAGCCCCAGCATTTT.